This T cell receptor beta chain was retrieved from a study of cytomegalovirus exposure and HLA in healthy donors. Findings of the study overall: It was approximately 160 TCR beta chains that were listed as cytomegalovirus-associated. As a later analysis showed, a missense DCLRE1C variant was linked to trimming of TCR beta V- and J-genes. In a later analysis, DRB1 alleles had the most associated TCRs; HLA-C alleles the fewest. HLA alleles were associated with 15,000 to 20,000 TCR beta sequences in a later analysis at 0.05 false discovery rate.

PCR involved 60 Vbeta and 13 Jbeta primers. Here immunoSEQ multiplex PCR was the method, and the copy in TCRdb shows in-frame clones only, minus some. Among 65,000 to 85,000 clones, around 9.1% were seen once, and the ten largest hold approximately 25%. This CDR3 comprises 16 residues. In germline, CDR1 is SGHNT, CDR2 YENEEA. V shed 5 bases and J 2 bases; nucleotides not matched to a gene: 4. A word on this clone: Antigen: not known.

This TCR derives from a man in his sixties in good health and CMV-seropositive. The sample taken for sequencing was PBMCs. This chain joins TRBV11-3 and TRBJ2-5; 14 bases map to TRBD2. The CDR3, as DNA: TGTGCCAGCAGCCGGGGGACTAGCGGGAGACAAGAGACCCAGTACTTC. Translated, it gives CASSRGTSGRQETQYF.